One sample yielded the 30 T cell receptor beta chains listed below, sequenced in a study of monozygotic twins with cystic fibrosis. Produced via immunoSEQ multiplex PCR; TCRdb's table is partial and in-frame only. The data contain about 15,000 clones, about 98% of them singletons. The sequenced sample was blood. Source of these receptors: a girl aged 2-10 years with cystic fibrosis.

The chain recombines TRBV7-2 with TRBJ2-2; 11 bases are shared with TRBD1. This CDR3 region has 17 residues. With 5 bases clipped from V and 4 bases from J, the junction kept 9 bases outside the gene matches. Per the germline V gene, CDR1 is SGHTA and CDR2 is FQGNSA. The CDR3 region is CASSHNAGTGGTGELFF. The DNA of the CDR3 is TGTGCCAGCAGCCACAACGCCGGGACAGGGGGCACCGGGGAGCTGTTTTTT.

The gene calls are TRBV5-5 and TRBJ1-1, with D unresolved. The CDR3 consists of 13 residues. The germline CDR1 and CDR2 sequences are SGHKS and YYEKEE (reference sequence). Between the trimmed V and J ends, which lost 0 bases and 1 base, there was a span of 4 bases. The CDR3 is CASSLDWNTEAFF. In DNA, the CDR3 is TGTGCCAGCAGCTTGGATTGGAACACTGAAGCTTTCTTT.

The DNA for the CDR3 is TGTGCCAGCAGTCAAACCTTATCCAAAAACATTCAGTACTTC. Protein product: CASSQTLSKNIQYF. V gene TRBV6-5 combines with J gene TRBJ2-4; D not resolved. Germline CDR1 is MNHEY and CDR2 is SVGAGI. The CDR3 runs to 14 residues. The V end lost 5 bases, the J end lost 2 bases, and 10 bases lay between the germline ends.

The rearrangement links TRBV28 to TRBJ1-5, with 9 bases fitting TRBD1. CDR3 length: 13 residues. The V and J ends lost 9 bases and 4 bases, in that order; junction bases with no gene match: 4. Germline CDR1 reads MDHEN; CDR2 reads SYDVKM. The CDR3 here is CASDRGINQPQHF. The CDR3 coding sequence is TGTGCCAGTGACAGGGGGATTAATCAGCCCCAGCATTTT.

V gene TRBV7-8 combines with J gene TRBJ1-2; D is ambiguous. This CDR3 is 13 amino acids long. CDR1 is SGHVS and CDR2 is FQNEAQ in the germline V gene. V was cut by 1 base and J by 6 bases, with 9 bases left in between. CDR3 sequence reads: CASSLGWGNGYTF. The CDR3 nucleotides are TGTGCCAGCAGCTTAGGGTGGGGTAATGGCTACACCTTC.

The chain couples TRBV29-1 to TRBJ1-3; TRBD1 might be the D (5 bases). Germline V gene sequence: CDR1 SQVTM, CDR2 ANQGSEA. The length of the CDR3 is 14 residues. Trimming removed 0 bases from V and 4 bases from J, with 10 bases in between. The CDR3 DNA follows: TGCAGCGTTGAAGACAGGGTGGGAGGAAACACCATATATTTT. It encodes CSVEDRVGGNTIYF. Supplemented by reference TRBV29-1 and TRBJ1-3, the full variable domain reads SAVISQKPSRDICQRGTSLTIQCQVDSQVTMMFWYRQQPGQSLTLIATANQGSEATYESGFVIDKFPISRPNLTFSTLTVSNMSPEDSSIYLCSVEDRVGGNTIYFGEGSWLTVV.

The chain couples TRBV5-4 to TRBJ2-7; D gene ambiguous. Trimming stripped 1 base from V and 1 base from J, with 12 bases between. The CDR3 loop spans 15 amino acids. CDR1 is SGHNT and CDR2 is YYREEE in the germline V gene (reference sequence). The CDR3 sequence is CASSLFDRASYEQYF. The CDR3 nucleotides read TGTGCCAGCAGCTTGTTCGACCGAGCATCCTACGAGCAGTACTTC.

V usage is TRBV19 and J usage is TRBJ1-5, with D hard to call. Between the trimmed V and J ends, which lost 7 bases and 0 bases, there was a span of 7 bases. CDR3 length equals 13 residues. The V gene's germline CDR1 is LNHDA and CDR2 SQIVND (reference sequence). The CDR3 bases are TGTGCCAGTACCGTGAATAGCAATCAGCCCCAGCATTTT. This codes for CASTVNSNQPQHF.

This chain connects TRBV4-1 to TRBJ1-5, with D hard to call. Trimming cost V 1 base and J 1 base, with 8 bases left between them. The CDR3 sequence is 15 residues long. From germline, CDR1 is MGHRA and CDR2 YSYEKL. CDR3 nucleotides: TGCGCCAGCAGCCAAGGAACACAGAGCAATCAGCCCCAGCATTTT. It translates to CASSQGTQSNQPQHF.

This rearrangement joins TRBV2 to TRBJ2-2, with 8 bases aligning to TRBD1. Germline-derived CDR1 and CDR2 are SNHLY and FYNNEI. Losses at the gene ends were 6 bases for V and 7 bases for J; bases not matched to a gene: 4. The CDR3 runs to 13 residues. This CDR3 is CASRQGAGGELFF. The CDR3 DNA follows: TGTGCCAGCAGGCAGGGGGCCGGCGGGGAGCTGTTTTTT.

The rearrangement links TRBV18 to TRBJ2-6; D might be TRBD1 or TRBD2, each matching 5 bases. The CDR3 has 18 amino acids. V dropped 6 bases and J dropped 0 bases, with 18 bases sitting between them. CDR1 and CDR2 from the germline V gene are KGHSH and LQKENI. The CDR3 spells CASSPSGTARSGANVLTF. DNA of the CDR3: TGTGCCAGCTCGCCGTCTGGGACGGCTCGCTCTGGGGCCAACGTCCTGACTTTC.

V gene TRBV5-4 combines with J gene TRBJ2-4; TRBD1 matches 8 bases. The CDR3 sequence is 16 residues long. Germline V gene lookup returns CDR1 SGHNT and CDR2 YYREEE (reference sequence). V was clipped by 0 bases and J by 5 bases; unmatched bases: 7. The CDR3 DNA reads TGTGCCAGCAGCTTGGGGCGGCCACAGGGGGAAAACATTCAGTACTTC. Translating gives CASSLGRPQGENIQYF.

This chain joins TRBV5-1 and TRBJ2-7; the match to TRBD1 covers 10 bases. This CDR3 comprises 14 residues. CDR1 and CDR2 (germline): SGHRS, YFSETQ. The J segment lost 6 bases and the V segment lost 5 bases, leaving 8 bases of the junction unmatched. The CDR3 DNA is TGCGCCAGCAGGAAACCGGGACAGGGGCCCGAGCAGTACTTC. It translates to CASRKPGQGPEQYF.

This chain's CDR3 is CASSPQNRGRDTEAFF. The CDR3 bases are TGTGCCAGCTCACCACAGAACAGGGGCAGGGACACTGAAGCTTTCTTT. The rearrangement uses TRBV18 and TRBJ1-1, with 7 positions matching TRBD1. The CDR3 is 16 amino acids. The germline V gene encodes CDR1 KGHSH and CDR2 LQKENI. J gave up 3 bases and V 1 base, and 8 bases lay outside the gene matches.

This chain uses TRBV6-1 with TRBJ1-2; TRBD1 is a possible D gene (6 bases). The germline V gene encodes CDR1 MNHNS and CDR2 SASEGT. CDR3 length: 13 residues. V shed 4 bases and J shed 3 bases, with 9 bases lying between them. CDR3 coding DNA: TGTGCCAGCAGTGCCGGGACATACTATGGCTACACCTTC. It codes for CASSAGTYYGYTF.

The CDR3 protein is CASSPGTSGVYEQYF. The CDR3 region has the DNA TGTGCCAGCAGTCCCGGGACTAGCGGAGTCTACGAGCAGTACTTC. The chain uses TRBV4-2 and TRBJ2-7; TRBD2 agrees at 11 bases. The V gene's germline CDR1 is LGHNA and CDR2 YNFKEQ. After removal of 6 bases from V and 3 bases from J, the junction contained 7 bases not matched to a gene. The CDR3 is 15 amino acids.

The genes are TRBV6-1 and TRBJ2-4; D may be TRBD2 (6 bases). Germline V gene data show CDR1 as MNHNS and CDR2 as SASEGT. There are 14 residues in the CDR3. Trimming took 6 bases from V and 9 from J, leaving 18 bases between them. The CDR3 spells CASSDRWGVTIQYF. DNA of the CDR3: TGTGCCAGCAGCGACCGATGGGGGGTAACCATTCAGTACTTC.

CDR3 sequence reads: CASSTRAGTDVLTF. The CDR3 nucleotides read TGCGCCAGCAGCACAAGGGCGGGTACCGACGTCCTGACTTTC. This chain connects TRBV5-1 to TRBJ2-6, with a tentative D call TRBD2 (5 bases). V was cut by 4 bases and J by 11 bases, with 16 bases left in between. CDR3 size: 14 residues. Germline CDR1 is SGHRS and CDR2 is YFSETQ.

The rearrangement joins TRBV4-2 to TRBJ2-7; TRBD2 matches 11 bases. The ends lost 3 bases at V and 0 bases at J; junction bases unmatched: 10. Germline assignment: CDR1 LGHNA and CDR2 YNFKEQ. The CDR3 extends over 18 amino acids. CDR3 sequence reads: CASSQAFGLAGVSYEQYF. The CDR3 coding sequence is TGTGCCAGCAGCCAGGCCTTCGGACTAGCGGGCGTCTCCTACGAGCAGTACTTC.

J is TRBJ2-5 and V is TRBV27; possibly TRBD2 for D (5 bases). This CDR3 is built from 13 residues. The germline V gene has CDR1 MNHEY and CDR2 SMNVEV (reference sequence). V lost 3 bases and J 4 bases, leaving 9 bases between the germline ends. The CDR3 nucleotides are TGTGCCAGCAGTTTGATTGAGGGAGAGACCCAGTACTTC. This sequence encodes CASSLIEGETQYF.

The genes are TRBV4-2 and TRBJ2-7, with D perhaps matching TRBD1 or TRBD2 (5 bases each). The CDR3 is made up of 16 amino acids. Trimming took off 1 base at V and 5 bases at J, with 18 bases between the two ends. Looked up from germline, CDR1 is LGHNA and CDR2 is YNFKEQ. CDR3 DNA: TGTGCCAGCAGCCAAGCAGGCAGGGACGTCGCGGACGAGCAGTACTTC. It specifies CASSQAGRDVADEQYF.

This chain joins TRBV9 and TRBJ2-1, with 9 nucleotides matching TRBD2. Germline loops: CDR1 SGDLS, CDR2 YYNGEE. The CDR3 has 16 amino acids. The V gene end was trimmed by 4 bases and the J gene end by 8 bases; junction bases not matched to a gene: 13. The CDR3 region is CASSLDGLAGRDEQFF. Written as DNA, the CDR3 is TGTGCCAGCAGCCTAGACGGGCTAGCGGGACGGGATGAGCAGTTCTTC.

A single count supports this clone. The chain uses TRBV4-1 and TRBJ2-1; D possibly corresponds to TRBD2 (5 bases). CDR1 and CDR2 (germline): MGHRA, YSYEKL. This CDR3 has 16 residues. With 1 base removed from V and 4 bases from J, the gap between germline ends came to 14 bases. The CDR3 DNA reads as TGCGCCAGCAGCCAAGGTACTAGTGGATCGTACAATGAGCAGTTCTTC. Protein: CASSQGTSGSYNEQFF.

V is TRBV5-4 and J is TRBJ2-7; 15 bases agree with TRBD2. The junction had 8 bases not matched to a gene; V was cut back by 4 bases and J by 0 bases. Germline loops: CDR1 SGHNT, CDR2 YYREEE (reference sequence). CDR3 size: 18 residues. CDR3: CASSKGLAGGPSSYEQYF. CDR3 nucleotides: TGTGCCAGCAGCAAAGGACTAGCGGGAGGGCCCAGCTCCTACGAGCAGTACTTC. Together with reference TRBV5-4 and TRBJ2-7, the CDR3 gives the full variable domain: ETGVTQSPTHLIKTRGQQVTLRCSSQSGHNTVSWYQQALGQGPQFIFQYYREEENGRGNFPPRFSGLQFPNYSSELNVNALELDDSALYLCASSKGLAGGPSSYEQYFGPGTRLTVT.

V and J are TRBV10-2 and TRBJ1-2; D is undetermined. Germline assignment: CDR1 WSHSY and CDR2 SAAADI. V lost 3 bases to trimming and J lost 6 bases, with 20 bases between them. This CDR3 comprises 16 residues. Here the CDR3 reads CASSDSPLKWAHGYTF. As DNA, the CDR3 is TGCGCCAGCAGTGATTCGCCGCTCAAGTGGGCTCATGGCTACACCTTC.

The genes are TRBV11-2 and TRBJ2-7; 8 positions match TRBD1. This CDR3 has 14 residues. Trimming took 6 bases from V and 4 from J; bases not matched to a gene: 8. Germline values: CDR1 SGHAT, CDR2 FQNNGV. CDR3 nucleotide sequence: TGTGCCAGCAGGGGGTACCAGGGGGCATACGAGCAGTACTTC. It encodes CASRGYQGAYEQYF.

The J gene is TRBJ2-7, the V gene TRBV7-9; D unresolved. The CDR3 has 12 amino acids. V was trimmed by 5 bases and J by 5 bases, leaving 10 bases between them. Germline V CDR1 and CDR2: SEHNR, FQNEAQ (reference sequence). The CDR3 DNA reads as TGTGCCAGCAGCCCCATAAGCGACGAGCAGTACTTC. Protein: CASSPISDEQYF.

The V call is TRBV5-5, the J call TRBJ2-1, with TRBD2 identical over 13 bases. Germline V CDR1 and CDR2: SGHKS, YYEKEE (reference sequence). The CDR3 sequence is 17 residues long. The J segment lost 0 bases and the V segment lost 3 bases, leaving 3 bases of the junction unmatched. The CDR3 nucleotides read TGTGCCAGCAGCTCCGGGACTAGCGGGGTCTCCTACAATGAGCAGTTCTTC. The encoded protein is CASSSGTSGVSYNEQFF.

This clone was seen a handful of times. The chain carries TRBV5-6 and TRBJ1-2; 7 bases are shared with TRBD1. Germline assignment: CDR1 SGHDT and CDR2 YYEEEE. The CDR3 runs to 15 residues. V lost 0 bases and J lost 7; bases outside the gene matches: 9. Here the CDR3 DNA reads TGTGCCAGCAGCTTGGACCTCGAGGGGGCATCTGGCTACACCTTC. Translated: CASSLDLEGASGYTF. The variable domain in full, with the rest retrieved from reference TRBV5-6 and TRBJ1-2, is DAGVTQSPTHLIKTRGQQVTLRCSPKSGHDTVSWYQQALGQGPQFIFQYYEEEERQRGNFPDRFSGHQFPNYSSELNVNALLLGDSALYLCASSLDLEGASGYTFGSGTRLTVV.

The chain recombines TRBV5-1 with TRBJ1-2; possible D gene TRBD1, 5 bases. CDR1 SGHRS and CDR2 YFSETQ come from the germline V gene. This CDR3 is built from 18 residues. V lost 0 bases and J lost 0, with 18 bases in between. The CDR3 region is CASSLGSGVRIANYGYTF. The CDR3 DNA is TGCGCCAGCAGCTTGGGGTCGGGGGTCCGAATAGCTAACTATGGCTACACCTTC.